The following is a T cell receptor beta chain sequence with its context. This specimen belongs to a study of blood T cell repertoires in COVID-19. Study at large: The study counted Cohort 3 donors as recovered given two negative PCRs, clearance, or symptom resolution. T cells, B-cell-depleted T cells, or PBMCs provided the cDNA or gDNA that served as material.

Produced via immunoSEQ multiplex PCR; TCRdb's table is partial and in-frame only. The repertoire holds under 400,000 clones, roughly 86% seen once, with around 1.9% in the top ten. This receptor was identified in a man in his forties in a cohort exposed to, infected with or recovered from COVID-19 (not recorded which). Sequencing was performed on PBMCs or T cells enriched from blood (not recorded which).

CDR3 coding DNA: TGTGCCTGGAGTGTCCGGGACAGGGTATTTAGAAATGGCTACACCTTC. Translation gives CAWSVRDRVFRNGYTF. The genes are TRBV30 and TRBJ1-2; 9 bases are a match to TRBD1. The germline CDR1 and CDR2 sequences are GTSNPN and SVGIG (reference sequence). V shed 0 bases and J 6 bases; nucleotides not matched to a gene: 11. The length of the CDR3 is 16 residues. Looking up the rest from reference TRBV30 and TRBJ1-2 gives the full variable domain: SQTIHQWPATLVQPVGSPLSLECTVEGTSNPNLYWYRQAAGRGLQLLFYSVGIGQISSEVPQNLSASRPQDRQFILSSKKLLLSDSGFYLCAWSVRDRVFRNGYTFGSGTRLTVV.